This T cell receptor beta chain was obtained from a study of shared clonotypes between healthy human individuals. Each replicate PCR on the sorted subsets used about 220 ng DNA (approximately 33,000 T cell genomes). Method: immunoSEQ multiplex PCR; TCRdb's copy keeps in-frame clones and lacks some. The repertoire consists of 330,000 or so clones, with 74% occurring once and the leading ten covering about 9.4%. V lost 6 bases, J lost 1 base, and 11 bases lay in between. Germline V gene data show CDR1 as MGHDK and CDR2 as SYGVNS. This CDR3 has 14 residues. The sequence was obtained from a man between 25 and 39 years old in good health. The chain is built from TRBV25-1 and TRBJ2-3, with D unresolved. The sequencing input was memory CD4+ T cells sorted from blood. As for subset: CD45RA-negative fraction. The CDR3 reads CASSPASGTDTQYF. The CDR3 nucleotides read TGTGCCAGCAGCCCAGCGTCGGGCACAGATACGCAGTATTTT.